This TCR beta chain was captured in a study of blood T cell repertoires in COVID-19. Study details: The United States, Italy and Spain provided the acute and convalescent COVID-19 samples. The analysed material was cDNA or gDNA that came from T cells, B-cell-depleted T cells, or PBMCs.

Germline V gives CDR1 SEHNR, CDR2 FQNEAQ (reference sequence). There are 16 residues in the CDR3. The V end was cut by 5 bases, the J end by 6 bases, with 19 bases between. In the authors' workflow: Amplified reference gene primers provided the basis for estimating nucleated cell counts. The assay was immunoSEQ multiplex PCR, and TCRdb's table has in-frame clones only and misses some. V and J calls and clone size come straight from that table; D and trimming were deduced from the DNA. The sample has fewer than 200,000 clones, around 84% seen once; the top ten hold about 2.6%. Sequencing input: peripheral blood. V gene TRBV7-9 combines with J gene TRBJ2-2, with D possibly being TRBD1 (8 bases). The clonotype was recovered from a man aged 35-49 years with active or convalescent COVID-19. The CDR3 DNA is TGTGCCAGCAGCGAATTCGGACAGGGACTATCCGGGGAGCTGTTTTTT. Translating gives CASSEFGQGLSGELFF. The entire variable domain, with the rest obtained from reference TRBV7-9 and TRBJ2-2, is as follows: DTGVSQNPRHKITKRGQNVTFRCDPISEHNRLYWYRQTLGQGPEFLTYFQNEAQLEKSRLLSDRFSAERPKGSFSTLEIQRTEQGDSAMYLCASSEFGQGLSGELFFGEGSRLTVL.